Reported below is one TCR beta chain. Assay: immunoSEQ multiplex PCR; the TCRdb copy retains only in-frame clones and omits some. The data show fewer than 55,000 clones, 70% to 90% seen once. The data were taken from a study of T cell changes during pregnancy in multiple sclerosis. The CDR3 sequence is 16 residues long. Per the germline V gene, CDR1 is SGHNT and CDR2 is YENEEA. Trimming shortened V by 3 bases and J by 4 bases, and 16 bases separated the two germline ends. This chain links TRBV11-3 with TRBJ1-3, with D possibly TRBD1 on 5 matching bases. The source is a female donor with multiple sclerosis, enrolled in a pregnancy study. The sample consisted of peripheral blood, taken in the first trimester of pregnancy. Here the CDR3 reads CASSFKGRISGNTIYF. The CDR3 nucleotides read TGTGCCAGCAGCTTTAAGGGGAGGATTTCGGGAAACACCATATATTTT.